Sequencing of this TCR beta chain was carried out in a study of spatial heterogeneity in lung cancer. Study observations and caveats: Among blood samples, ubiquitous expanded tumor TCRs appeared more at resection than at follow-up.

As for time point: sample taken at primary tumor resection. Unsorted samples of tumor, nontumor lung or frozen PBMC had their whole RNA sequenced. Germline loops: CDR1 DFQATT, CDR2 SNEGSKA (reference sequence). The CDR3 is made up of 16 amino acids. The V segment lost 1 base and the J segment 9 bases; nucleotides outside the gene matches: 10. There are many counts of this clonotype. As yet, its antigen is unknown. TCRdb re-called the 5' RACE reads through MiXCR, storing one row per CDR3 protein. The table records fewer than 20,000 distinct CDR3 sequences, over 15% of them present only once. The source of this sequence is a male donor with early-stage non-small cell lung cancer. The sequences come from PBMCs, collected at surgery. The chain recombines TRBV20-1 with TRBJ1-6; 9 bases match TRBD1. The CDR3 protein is CSARGWTGATISPLHF. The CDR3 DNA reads TGCAGTGCTAGAGGTTGGACAGGGGCGACTATTTCACCCCTCCACTTT.